The T cell receptor beta chain under discussion was sequenced for a study of regulatory T cells in long-lasting Graves disease. This clonotype showed up just a few times. This sample's time point: newly diagnosed GD, antithyroid drugs for less than 3 months. From PBMCs, RNA was extracted and then used to make the TCR library. With iRepertoire HTBI primers and Arm-PCR of CDR3 regions, TCR beta libraries were built. Each CDR3 protein gets one entry after TCRdb re-called the multiplex PCR reads with MiXCR. The repertoire includes around 400,000 distinct CDR3 sequences, around 15% of them detected once, and approximately 21% sits in the top ten. The CDR3 covers 14 residues. V was trimmed by 4 bases and J by 6 bases, leaving 13 bases between them. CDR1 and CDR2 from the germline V gene are MNHGY and SVAAGI.

Sequencing used peripheral blood mononuclear cells (PBMCs), obtained at new diagnosis, from a patient treated with antithyroid drugs. The chain joins TRBV6-9 to TRBJ1-5; maybe TRBD1 (5 bases). The receptor's source is a female donor with Graves disease. The CDR3 bases are TGTGCCAGCAGTTCCCAGGGTTGGGGTCAGCCCCAGCATTTT. Protein: CASSSQGWGQPQHF.